This note documents a single TCR beta chain sequence. The antigen is undetermined. Healthy adults negative for HIV, lacking recent acute infections or vaccinations, served as donors. Partitioning of CD4+ cells yielded a CD45RA+ naive subset and a CD45RA-negative memory subset. CDR3 length: 17 amino acids. The V end was cut by 2 bases, the J end by 2 bases, with 15 bases between. CDR1 and CDR2 from the germline V gene are KGHSH and LQKENI. Profiling relied on immunoSEQ multiplex PCR, and the TCRdb table lists in-frame clones only, not all of them. The sample consists of 2.5 million or so clones, around 90% of them appearing once. This specimen belongs to a study of shared clonotypes between healthy human individuals. Study results and caveats: Richness estimates generally favored naive over memory subsets. Limitation of the genetic and exposure-history diversity represented came from the few donors.

This chain links TRBV18 with TRBJ2-2; TRBD2 is a possible D gene (6 bases). The sample taken for sequencing was naive CD4+ T cells sorted from blood. Regarding subset: CD45RA+ positively selected. The receptor's source is a man aged 18 to 29 in good health. The CDR3 DNA reads as TGTGCCAGCTCACCAGATTTCCGGGGGAGTAACACCGGGGAGCTGTTTTTT. Translated, it gives CASSPDFRGSNTGELFF.